A selection of T cell receptor beta chains follows, all from one sample in a study of cytomegalovirus exposure and HLA in healthy donors. Repertoires were generated with immunoSEQ multiplex PCR, while TCRdb's copy carries only in-frame clones and drops some. The sample holds around 160,000 clones, roughly 80% seen once. The source material was PBMCs. The receptors stem from a man aged 25 to 40 in good health and CMV-seropositive. Both conserved end residues are part of each CDR3. The order of the fields is D gene, J gene, V gene, clone size, CDR3 protein, CDR3 DNA. The D gene is left open where the match is weak. Size is stated for part of the rows, as once, few or many counts, or as a class when the clone is expanded.

>TRBD2|TRBJ2-5|TRBV20-1|NA
CSVGGQETQYF
TGCAGTGTGGGGGGGCAAGAGACCCAGTACTTC
>TRBD1|TRBJ1-6|TRBV27|NA
CASSFVQGAFSSPLHF
TGTGCCAGCAGTTTCGTGCAGGGGGCATTCTCTTCACCCCTCCACTTT
>NA|TRBJ1-4|TRBV6-5|NA
CASSKTAGPEKLFF
TGTGCCAGCAGTAAGACAGCTGGACCTGAAAAACTGTTTTTT
>NA|TRBJ1-1|TRBV4-3|NA
CASSPDSRTEAFF
TGCGCCAGCAGCCCCGACAGTCGAACTGAAGCTTTCTTT
>NA|TRBJ2-6|TRBV2|NA
CASSVTGPLSGANVLTF
TGTGCCAGCAGTGTGACTGGCCCGCTCAGTGGGGCCAACGTCCTGACTTTC
>NA|TRBJ1-5|TRBV5-5|NA
CASSFLTGRGNQPQHF
TGTGCCAGCAGCTTTTTGACCGGTCGGGGCAATCAGCCCCAGCATTTT
>TRBD1|TRBJ1-1|TRBV11-3|once
CASSLGTGHLDTEAFF
TGTGCCAGCAGCCTCGGGACAGGGCATTTGGACACTGAAGCTTTCTTT
>TRBD1|TRBJ2-7|TRBV18|NA
CASSPSGQGTYEQYF
TGTGCCAGCTCACCTTCGGGACAGGGGACCTACGAGCAGTACTTC
>NA|TRBJ2-1|TRBV6-4|NA
CASSDSGGGAGNEQFF
TGTGCCAGCAGTGACTCAGGTGGGGGGGCCGGTAATGAGCAGTTCTTC
>TRBD1|TRBJ1-6|TRBV29-1|NA
CSASWGQNNSPLHF
TGCAGCGCATCTTGGGGACAGAATAATTCACCCCTCCACTTT
>NA|TRBJ1-3|TRBV4-1|NA
CASSPRTVTSGNTIYF
TGCGCCAGCAGCCCACGGACAGTTACCTCTGGAAACACCATATATTTT
>NA|TRBJ1-3|TRBV7-9|NA
CASSLQGTGNTIYF
TGTGCCAGCAGCTTACAGGGGACTGGAAACACCATATATTTT
>TRBD2|TRBJ2-2|TRBV29-1|NA
CSVTAGGQPGELFF
TGCAGCGTTACCGCGGGGGGGCAGCCCGGGGAGCTGTTTTTT
>NA|TRBJ2-5|TRBV7-9|NA
CASSTMGGIQETQYF
TGTGCCAGCAGCACGATGGGGGGAATCCAAGAGACCCAGTACTTC
>NA|TRBJ2-7|TRBV9|once
CASSPSSGPGTYEQYF
TGTGCCAGCAGCCCTTCCAGCGGACCGGGCACCTACGAGCAGTACTTC
>NA|TRBJ2-1|TRBV1|NA
CTSSPRPSGGPKEQFF
TGCACCAGCAGCCCACGACCTAGCGGGGGGCCGAAGGAGCAGTTCTTC
>TRBD1|TRBJ1-5|TRBV18|NA
CASSRQGLRSNQPQHF
TGTGCCAGCTCACGACAGGGCTTGCGGAGCAATCAGCCCCAGCATTTT
>TRBD1|TRBJ1-2|TRBV7-9|NA
CASNNYGTGGAGGYTF
TGTGCCAGCAACAATTACGGGACAGGGGGAGCGGGTGGCTACACCTTC
>TRBD1|TRBJ1-2|TRBV19|NA
CASSPGTGNYGYTF
TGTGCCAGTAGTCCGGGGACAGGGAACTATGGCTACACCTTC
>TRBD2|TRBJ2-3|TRBV6-5|NA
CASSTSGGIADTQYF
TGTGCCAGCAGCACAAGCGGGGGTATCGCAGATACGCAGTATTTT
>TRBD1|TRBJ1-5|TRBV30|NA
CAWNDRGSEPQHF
TGTGCCTGGAATGACAGGGGTAGCGAGCCCCAGCATTTT
>TRBD1|TRBJ2-1|TRBV29-1|NA
CSVVQGNEQFF
TGCAGCGTCGTACAGGGGAATGAGCAGTTCTTC
>TRBD2|TRBJ2-7|TRBV9|NA
CASSVDLGGGSSSYEQYF
TGTGCCAGCAGCGTAGATCTTGGCGGGGGGTCGAGCTCCTACGAGCAGTACTTC
>NA|TRBJ2-7|TRBV7-2|NA
CASSLMGERVYEQYF
TGTGCCAGCAGCTTAATGGGCGAGAGGGTCTACGAGCAGTACTTC
>NA|TRBJ1-1|TRBV27|NA
CASSFREQTEAFF
TGTGCCAGCAGTTTCAGGGAACAAACTGAAGCTTTCTTT
>NA|TRBJ1-1|TRBV4-1|once
CASSPVTGAMNTEAFF
TGCGCCAGCAGTCCGGTTACAGGTGCCATGAACACTGAAGCTTTCTTT
>NA|TRBJ2-7|TRBV5-1|NA
CASSLAPGPSSYEQYF
TGCGCCAGCAGCTTGGCCCCAGGGCCTAGCTCCTACGAGCAGTACTTC
>TRBD1|TRBJ2-7|TRBV15|NA
CATSREFYQGAVPHYEQYF
TGTGCCACCAGCAGAGAGTTTTATCAGGGGGCTGTCCCCCACTACGAGCAGTACTTC
>TRBD2|TRBJ2-3|TRBV7-8|NA
CASSRLAGGSTDTQYF
TGTGCCAGCAGCCGTCTGGCGGGGGGGAGCACAGATACGCAGTATTTT
>TRBD1|TRBJ1-1|TRBV7-3|NA
CASSLYGDRANTEAFF
TGTGCCAGCAGCTTATACGGGGACAGGGCGAACACTGAAGCTTTCTTT
>TRBD1|TRBJ1-1|TRBV5-1|NA
CASSPDRAGMNTEAFF
TGCGCCAGCAGCCCGGACAGGGCAGGGATGAACACTGAAGCTTTCTTT
>NA|TRBJ2-2|TRBV5-1|NA
CASGRLGAGELFF
TGCGCCAGCGGCCGTCTCGGGGCCGGGGAGCTGTTTTTT
>TRBD1|TRBJ2-3|TRBV5-4|NA
CASSTRQGTDTQYF
TGTGCCAGCAGCACCCGACAGGGGACAGATACGCAGTATTTT
>TRBD1|TRBJ2-7|TRBV5-6|few
CASSLGGQGRYEQYF
TGTGCCAGCAGCTTGGGGGGACAGGGCCGCTACGAGCAGTACTTC
>NA|TRBJ1-4|TRBV12-5|NA
CASGLGTGGEKLFF
TGTGCTAGTGGTTTGGGAACAGGCGGAGAAAAACTGTTTTTT
>TRBD2|TRBJ2-7|TRBV25-1|NA
CASSAPLAGGPPGEQYF
TGTGCCAGCAGTGCCCCACTAGCGGGGGGGCCTCCAGGCGAGCAGTACTTC
>TRBD1|TRBJ1-2|TRBV9|NA
CASSVAGQGPYGYTF
TGTGCCAGCAGCGTAGCGGGACAGGGACCCTATGGCTACACCTTC
>NA|TRBJ2-5|TRBV4-3|few
CASSPEGVGSQETQYF
TGCGCCAGCAGCCCGGAGGGAGTAGGAAGCCAAGAGACCCAGTACTTC
>TRBD1|TRBJ1-2|TRBV11-2|NA
CASRPTGTLDYGYTF
TGTGCCAGCAGACCGACAGGGACCTTAGACTATGGCTACACCTTC
>TRBD1|TRBJ1-2|TRBV11-2|once
CASSPDRGIISYGYTF
TGTGCCAGCAGCCCCGACAGGGGGATCATTAGCTATGGCTACACCTTC